This T cell receptor (beta chain) emerged from a study of T cell changes during pregnancy in multiple sclerosis. Profiled with immunoSEQ multiplex PCR; TCRdb holds only in-frame clones, not every one. The data hold more than 35,000 clones, with approximately 90% observed a single time. By its share, this clone is medium-sized. This receptor was identified in a female donor in good health, enrolled as a control in a pregnancy study. The sequencing used CD8+ T cells from peripheral blood mononuclear cells, collected after pregnancy.

The CDR3 sequence: CASSSRDRGYEQYF. In nucleotides, the CDR3 is TGTGCCAGCAGCTCCCGGGACAGGGGATACGAGCAGTACTTC. The chain couples TRBV7-9 to TRBJ2-7, with 10 bases aligning to TRBD1. Germline loops: CDR1 SEHNR, CDR2 FQNEAQ (reference sequence). The ends lost 4 bases at V and 4 bases at J; junction bases unmatched: 4. The length of the CDR3 is 14 residues.